The T cell receptor (beta chain) under discussion was sequenced for a study of early stage breast cancer tumors (dated by TCRdb to about 2017). Background on the whole study: Of the roughly 15 invasive breast tumors, eleven to twelve were found to be estrogen receptor-positive, progesterone receptor-positive and HER2-negative. A total of 2 million to 3 million templates, representing about 1.1 million unique clonotypes, were detected across all samples. Of the roughly 12 ER+/PR+/HER2- tumors, eight were classified as invasive ductal carcinomas and four as invasive lobular carcinomas. The average read coverage per sample was roughly 10-fold. Overall study outcomes, separate from this receptor: Compared with adjacent normal breast tissue, tumors had around 2.5-fold higher T cell density and higher clonality. Repertoires from blood resembled normal breast more closely than tumor, and using blood as a reference for each tissue separated tumor from normal in about 90% of the 16 patients. Because the cohort was small, analysis by tumor subtype was not possible. Enriched TCRB sequences shared across patients were found to be mostly commonly generated sequences that were unlikely to play an important role in the tumor microenvironment. Bulk genomic DNA sequencing of unsorted cells missed chain pairing and functional markers such as CD4, CD8 and FOXP3.

Adjacent normal breast tissue was collected roughly 1.9-4 cm away from the tumor, rinsed in PBS and stored in prechilled RNAlater. Because normal breast tissue has high lipid content and low cell density, getting sufficient DNA from normal breast tissue often required 100-300 mg of tissue. The study profiled bulk TCR beta-chain repertoires in matched peripheral blood, tumor and adjacent normal breast tissue taken from approximately 15 patients with early-stage breast cancer. The Qiagen AllPrep DNA/RNA Mini kit was used to extract genomic DNA. As encoded in the germline V gene, CDR1 is SGHRS while CDR2 is YFSETQ. The CDR3 holds 13 amino acids from the cysteine to the phenylalanine. The entry retains the CDR3 DNA only, 39 bases that are in frame from base 1. V is cut by 6 bases and J by 7 bases, and the space between the germline ends is 13 bases. Each sample was amplified in two independent genomic DNA replicates, using 0.5 to 0.6 ug for blood and around 1.5 ug for tumor or normal breast. TCRB sequencing of genomic DNA was carried out with the ImmunoSeq Intro kit according to the manufacturer's instructions. Multiplex PCR ran roughly 30 cycles with proprietary primers and spike-in control sequences for absolute quantification. Single-end 150-bp reads were used to sequence an 87-bp fragment spanning the CDR3 and the flanking V and J genes. Each lane of an Illumina MiSeq running version 3.0 chemistry carried seven multiplexed samples, with two replicates apiece. On the study's bioinformatics: The vendor's proprietary pipeline handled the raw data processing, merging both replicates into a single result for each sample. To define clonotypes, the study grouped productive rearrangements that shared the V-gene family, CDR3 amino acid sequence and J-gene segment. Clonality was calculated as 1 minus the normalized Shannon entropy (Pielou evenness) of TCRB abundances. To estimate T cell density, the total number of templates was divided by the input cell count, which was inferred from how much DNA went in. Recon, run with its default parameters, was used to estimate overall repertoire diversity and clonality. Tumor-enriched clonotypes were defined as having over 0.1% abundance in tumor and at least 32-fold higher abundance than in normal breast. The source is immuneACCESS, and TCRdb retained only in-frame sequences with V and J called. Part of the clones is not carried over; for the studies checked, unresolved V genes explain less than half of this, and the remainder is unexplained. Clone size and the V and J calls come from that table; the DNA yielded D and trimming. Across this sample there are about 14,000 clones, with about 80% seen only once. About 7.6% of the sample is taken by the ten largest.

Regarding this clone: Its antigen remains unidentified. Base quality data are lacking; no much larger clone is found one base away.

The source of this sequence is a person in their fifties with breast cancer. The rearranged chain carries TRBV5-1 and TRBJ1-4; confidence is insufficient to name the D gene. Specimen: normal breast tissue next to the tumor. CDR3 protein: CASNEGASEKLFF. Here is the DNA: TGCGCCAGCAACGAGGGCGCGAGTGAAAAACTGTTTTTT.